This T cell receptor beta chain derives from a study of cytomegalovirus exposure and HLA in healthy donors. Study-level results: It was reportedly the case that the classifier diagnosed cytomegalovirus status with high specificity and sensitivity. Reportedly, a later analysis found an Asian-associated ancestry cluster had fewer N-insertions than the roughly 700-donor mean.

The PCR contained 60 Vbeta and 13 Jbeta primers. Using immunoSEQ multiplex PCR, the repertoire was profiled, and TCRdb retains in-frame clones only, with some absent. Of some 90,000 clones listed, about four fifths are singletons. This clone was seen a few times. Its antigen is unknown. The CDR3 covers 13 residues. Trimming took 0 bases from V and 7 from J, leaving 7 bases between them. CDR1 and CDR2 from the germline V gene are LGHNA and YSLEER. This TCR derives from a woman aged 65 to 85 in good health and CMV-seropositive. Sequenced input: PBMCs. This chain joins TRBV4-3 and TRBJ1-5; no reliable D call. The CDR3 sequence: CASSQEVQQPQHF. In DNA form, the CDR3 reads TGCGCCAGCAGCCAAGAGGTCCAGCAGCCCCAGCATTTT.